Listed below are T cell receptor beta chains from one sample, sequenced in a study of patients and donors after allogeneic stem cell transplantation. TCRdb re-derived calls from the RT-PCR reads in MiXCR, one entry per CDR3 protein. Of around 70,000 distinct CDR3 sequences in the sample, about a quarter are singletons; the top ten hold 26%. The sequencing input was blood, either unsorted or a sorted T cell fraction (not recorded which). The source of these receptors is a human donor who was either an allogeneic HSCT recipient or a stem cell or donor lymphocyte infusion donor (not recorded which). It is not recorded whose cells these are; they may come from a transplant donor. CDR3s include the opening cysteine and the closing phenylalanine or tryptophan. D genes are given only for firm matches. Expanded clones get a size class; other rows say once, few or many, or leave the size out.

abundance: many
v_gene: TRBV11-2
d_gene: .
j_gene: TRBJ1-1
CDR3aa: CASSLLGNTEAFF
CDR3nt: TGTGCCAGCAGCTTACTCGGGAACACTGAAGCTTTCTTT

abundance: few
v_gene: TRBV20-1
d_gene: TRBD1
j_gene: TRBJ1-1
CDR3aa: CSARVWEGRGLNTEAFF
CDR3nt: TGCAGTGCTAGAGTATGGGAAGGCAGGGGGCTTAACACTGAAGCTTTCTTT

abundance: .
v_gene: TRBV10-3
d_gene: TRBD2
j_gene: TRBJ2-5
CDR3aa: CAISEREAQETQYF
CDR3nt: TGTGCCATCAGTGAGCGGGAGGCGCAAGAGACCCAGTACTTC

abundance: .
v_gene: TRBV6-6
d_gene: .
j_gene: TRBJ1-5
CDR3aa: CASSNYQPQHF
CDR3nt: TGTGCCAGCAGTAATTATCAGCCCCAGCATTTT

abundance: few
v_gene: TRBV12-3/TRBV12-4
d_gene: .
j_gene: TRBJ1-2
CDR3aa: CASSLARTYENYGYTF
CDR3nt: TGTGCCAGCAGTTTAGCTAGGACCTACGAAAACTATGGCTACACCTTC

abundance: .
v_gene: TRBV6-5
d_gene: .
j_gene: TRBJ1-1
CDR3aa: CASSLYLTWPQENTEAFF
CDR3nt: TGTGCCAGCAGTTTGTACCTTACTTGGCCTCAGGAAAACACTGAAGCTTTCTTT

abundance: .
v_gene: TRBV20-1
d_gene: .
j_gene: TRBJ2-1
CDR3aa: CSARDPRGDYNEQFF
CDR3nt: TGCAGTGCTAGAGATCCGAGGGGGGACTACAATGAGCAGTTCTTC

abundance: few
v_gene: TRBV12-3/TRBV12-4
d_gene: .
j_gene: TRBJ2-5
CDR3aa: CASSLVGESFQETQYF
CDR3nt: TGTGCCAGCAGTTTAGTCGGCGAGAGCTTTCAAGAGACCCAGTACTTC

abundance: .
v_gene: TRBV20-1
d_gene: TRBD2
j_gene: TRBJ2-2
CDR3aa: CSARETSANTGELFF
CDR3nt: TGCAGTGCCAGAGAAACTAGCGCTAACACCGGGGAGCTGTTTTTT

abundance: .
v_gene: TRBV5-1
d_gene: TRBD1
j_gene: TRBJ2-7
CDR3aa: CASSEDRALYEQYF
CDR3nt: TGCGCCAGCAGCGAAGACAGGGCCCTCTACGAGCAGTACTTC